This T cell receptor beta chain came from a study of control samples from healthy donors and cancer patients. Sequencing used immunoSEQ multiplex PCR; TCRdb keeps in-frame clones, though not all of them. The sample carries around 100,000 clones, less than 95% recorded once. The CDR3 consists of 14 residues. Deletions cut 4 bases from V and 2 bases from J, with 10 bases between. The germline V gene encodes CDR1 KGHDR and CDR2 SFDVKD. The specimen was blood. The rearrangement links TRBV24-1 to TRBJ1-2; TRBD1 is a possible D gene (5 bases). The sequence derives from a woman under 30 in good health. CDR3 coding DNA: TGTGCCACCAGTGAGGCAGGGCTAAACTATGGCTACACCTTC. It yields the protein CATSEAGLNYGYTF.